The 28 T cell receptor beta chains listed next were all sequenced from one sample in a study of cytomegalovirus exposure and HLA in healthy donors. Primers for the PCR totalled 60 Vbeta and 13 Jbeta. Only in-frame clones appear in the TCRdb table, and some are missing; sequencing was by immunoSEQ multiplex PCR. The sample includes roughly 140,000 clones, about 70% of them seen just once. Sample: PBMCs. These receptors were obtained from a man aged 18 to 29 in good health and CMV-seronegative.

This sequence joins TRBV11-1 and TRBJ2-7; possibly TRBD1 for D (5 bases). In germline, CDR1 is SGHAT, CDR2 FQDESV (reference sequence). Deletions cut 1 base from V and 6 bases from J, with 13 bases between. The CDR3 has 14 amino acids. The CDR3 DNA reads as TGTGCCAGCAGCTTAGGATGGGGCTCCCTCGAGCAGTACTTC. Amino acids: CASSLGWGSLEQYF.

The chain carries TRBV9 and TRBJ2-3; 7 bases align to TRBD1. J lost 1 base, V lost 3 bases, and 2 bases had no gene match. The V gene's germline CDR1 is SGDLS and CDR2 YYNGEE. The CDR3 is 14 residues long. The CDR3 loop is CASSAGGGTDTQYF. In nucleotides, the CDR3 is TGTGCCAGCAGCGCAGGGGGTGGCACAGATACGCAGTATTTT.

This sequence joins TRBV5-1 and TRBJ2-1; the D gene is possibly TRBD1 (6 bases). V dropped 4 bases and J dropped 5 bases, with 16 bases sitting between them. In germline, CDR1 is SGHRS, CDR2 YFSETQ. The CDR3 runs 15 residues. The CDR3 coding sequence is TGCGCCAGCAGCAGCCGTACAGGGTCCGACAATGAGCAGTTCTTC. Amino acids: CASSSRTGSDNEQFF.

V gene TRBV5-4 combines with J gene TRBJ2-7; TRBD2 agrees at 7 bases. The CDR3 is made up of 15 amino acids. Germline CDR1 SGHNT, CDR2 YYREEE (reference sequence). V gave up 4 bases and J gave up 0 bases; unmatched junction bases: 7. DNA of the CDR3: TGTGCCAGCAGCCTAGGACTAGATAGCTCCTACGAGCAGTACTTC. It translates to CASSLGLDSSYEQYF.

The chain is built from TRBV11-3 and TRBJ2-7, with TRBD1 identical over 10 bases. V was clipped by 5 bases and J by 5 bases; unmatched bases: 9. Germline V lookup: CDR1 SGHNT, CDR2 YENEEA. The CDR3 covers 15 residues. The CDR3 coding sequence is TGTGCCAGCAGCGCCCGGGACAGGGGTTTCCACGAGCAGTACTTC. Translated, it gives CASSARDRGFHEQYF.

The chain is built from TRBV2 and TRBJ2-7; a possible D gene is TRBD1 (6 bases). Trimming shortened V by 6 bases and J by 0 bases, and 12 bases separated the two germline ends. This CDR3 spans 14 amino acids. Germline CDR1 SNHLY, CDR2 FYNNEI. The CDR3 DNA sequence: TGTGCCAGCAGAACCGGGACAAGCTCCTACGAGCAGTACTTC. Translating it yields CASRTGTSSYEQYF.

CDR3 loop: CSVLGRQEGTEAFF. CDR3 nucleotide sequence: TGCAGCGTTTTAGGCAGACAAGAGGGAACTGAAGCTTTCTTT. The rearrangement links TRBV29-1 to TRBJ1-1; D is unresolved. The germline CDR1 and CDR2 sequences are SQVTM and ANQGSEA. The CDR3 consists of 14 residues. V lost 5 bases and J lost 5, with 18 bases in between.

The chain recombines TRBV6-5 with TRBJ1-2; tentative D call: TRBD1 (6 bases). Deletions cut 10 bases from V and 4 bases from J, with 13 bases between. CDR3 size: 12 residues. Germline V gene data show CDR1 as MNHEY and CDR2 as SVGAGI. CDR3: CATWGHFYGYTF. CDR3 nucleotide sequence: TGTGCCACGTGGGGACACTTCTATGGCTACACCTTC.

A single count supports this clone. This chain uses TRBV29-1 with TRBJ2-5; 14 nucleotides agree with TRBD2. In germline, CDR1 is SQVTM, CDR2 ANQGSEA. CDR3 length equals 13 residues. Unmatched junction bases numbered 3, after V lost 7 bases and J lost 5 bases. The CDR3 reads CSARTSGRETQYF. CDR3 nucleotide sequence: TGCAGCGCTCGGACTAGCGGGAGGGAGACCCAGTACTTC.

The chain is built from TRBV7-8 and TRBJ1-2, with TRBD1 as a possible D gene (5 bases). V was trimmed by 0 bases and J by 5 bases, leaving 10 bases between them. CDR3 length: 14 amino acids. Germline loops: CDR1 SGHVS, CDR2 FQNEAQ. The CDR3 sequence is CASSLARGPYGYTF. The CDR3 nucleotides read TGTGCCAGCAGCTTAGCTAGGGGTCCTTATGGCTACACCTTC.

CDR3 bases: TGTGCCAGCCAAGGGGGACCCTACGAGCAGTACTTC. Residues: CASQGGPYEQYF. This chain connects TRBV7-9 to TRBJ2-7; weak D call: TRBD1 (6 bases). The V and J ends lost 8 bases and 2 bases respectively, with 10 bases between them. Germline CDR1 reads SEHNR; CDR2 reads FQNEAQ (reference sequence). CDR3 length: 12 amino acids.

V is TRBV4-2 and J is TRBJ1-1; D gene ambiguous. Germline-derived CDR1 and CDR2 are LGHNA and YNFKEQ. V was trimmed by 0 bases and J by 1 base, leaving 6 bases between them. The CDR3 has 14 amino acids. The CDR3 nucleotides are TGTGCCAGCAGCCAAGACGGTTCGAACACTGAAGCTTTCTTT. This encodes CASSQDGSNTEAFF.

The chain is built from TRBV10-3 and TRBJ1-5, with D possibly being TRBD1 (6 bases). V was trimmed by 1 base and J by 0 bases, leaving 13 bases between them. The CDR3 spans 17 residues. Germline-derived CDR1 and CDR2 are ENHRY and SYGVKD. The CDR3 sequence: CAISELGGHLSNQPQHF. The CDR3 coding sequence is TGTGCCATCAGTGAGTTAGGGGGACACCTTAGCAATCAGCCCCAGCATTTT.

This clone has a single count. V and J are TRBV16 and TRBJ2-7; D is ambiguous. The CDR3 is 11 amino acids. Trimming pared 4 bases from V and 12 bases from J, leaving 13 bases between. Germline lookup yields CDR1 KGHSY and CDR2 FQNENV. In DNA form, the CDR3 reads TGTGCCAGCAGCCCGATGACACGGATGTACTTC. Translation gives CASSPMTRMYF.

This chain joins TRBV27 and TRBJ1-5; D gene unclear. The CDR3 has 12 residues. V was shortened by 3 bases and J by 4 bases, with 4 bases between the two germline ends. In germline, CDR1 is MNHEY, CDR2 SMNVEV (reference sequence). CDR3 loop: CASSFPNQPQHF. CDR3 coding DNA: TGTGCCAGCAGTTTCCCTAATCAGCCCCAGCATTTT.

The chain carries TRBV4-1 and TRBJ1-5; 11 nucleotides agree with TRBD1. The V gene end was trimmed by 4 bases and the J gene end by 2 bases; junction bases not matched to a gene: 1. The length of the CDR3 is 15 residues. Germline-derived CDR1 and CDR2 are MGHRA and YSYEKL. The CDR3 spells CASSLGQGGNQPQHF. For the CDR3, the DNA is TGCGCCAGCAGCCTGGGACAGGGGGGCAATCAGCCCCAGCATTTT.

The CDR3 DNA is TGTGCCAGCAGCGTCCCCGGGACAGGTTACAATGAGCAGTTCTTC. Residues: CASSVPGTGYNEQFF. The J gene is TRBJ2-1, the V gene TRBV9; 8 nucleotides align to TRBD1. Per the germline V gene, CDR1 is SGDLS and CDR2 is YYNGEE. Trimming at V came to 2 bases and at J to 4 bases, leaving 5 bases not matched to a gene. The CDR3 runs to 15 residues.

J is TRBJ2-5 and V is TRBV7-2, with D maybe TRBD2 (6 bases). CDR1 is SGHTA, CDR2 FQGNSA, per germline. V shed 1 base and J shed 5 bases, with 17 bases lying between them. The CDR3 runs 16 residues. CDR3 sequence (DNA): TGTGCCAGCAGCTTAGAAGGGTACGGGAGAGGGGAGACCCAGTACTTC. Amino acid sequence: CASSLEGYGRGETQYF.

The chain links TRBV13 to TRBJ1-1; weak D call: TRBD1 (6 bases). The CDR3 extends over 15 amino acids. Germline lookup yields CDR1 PRHDT and CDR2 FYEKMQ (reference sequence). Trimming left V 0 bases short and J 7 bases short, with 15 bases between. Written as DNA, the CDR3 is TGTGCCAGCAGCTTAGGAAGCTGGGGGCCTGGTGAAGCTTTCTTT. The encoded protein is CASSLGSWGPGEAFF.

This clone appeared a few times. CDR3: CASSLDWGSSAHNEQFF. The CDR3 nucleotides are TGTGCCAGCAGCTTAGATTGGGGCAGTTCGGCACACAATGAGCAGTTCTTC. The gene calls are TRBV11-3 and TRBJ2-1; the D gene is possibly TRBD1 (5 bases). This CDR3 is built from 17 residues. The ends were cut back, 0 bases at V and 5 bases at J, with 17 bases in the middle. Germline V lookup: CDR1 SGHNT, CDR2 YENEEA.

The chain combines TRBV5-8 with TRBJ2-1; the match to TRBD1 covers 7 bases. The germline V gene has CDR1 SGHTS and CDR2 YDEGEE. Trimming removed 4 bases from V and 0 bases from J; junction bases left unmatched: 7. The CDR3 has 16 amino acids. The CDR3 protein is CASSLRQGPSYNEQFF. The CDR3 DNA sequence: TGTGCCAGCAGCCTCCGACAGGGCCCCTCCTACAATGAGCAGTTCTTC.

There are a few counts of this clone. This chain connects TRBV7-8 to TRBJ1-4; D is uncertain. CDR3 size: 13 residues. V gave up 1 base and J gave up 8 bases, with 8 bases separating them. CDR1 SGHVS and CDR2 FQNEAQ come from the germline V gene. Written as DNA, the CDR3 is TGTGCCAGCAGCTTAGGTCCCCTAGAAAAACTGTTTTTT. The encoded protein is CASSLGPLEKLFF.

This chain links TRBV7-9 with TRBJ2-3; 12 positions agree with TRBD2. The ends lost 1 base at V and 0 bases at J; junction bases unmatched: 5. The germline V gene has CDR1 SEHNR and CDR2 FQNEAQ (reference sequence). The CDR3 runs 18 residues. CDR3 protein: CASSLGSGTSGSTDTQYF. CDR3 DNA: TGTGCCAGCAGCTTAGGTTCTGGGACTAGCGGGAGCACAGATACGCAGTATTTT.

The rearrangement uses TRBV2 and TRBJ1-5, with TRBD1 matching over 9 bases. The CDR3 is 14 amino acids. The ends lost 3 bases at V and 6 bases at J; junction bases unmatched: 3. Germline CDR1 SNHLY, CDR2 FYNNEI. Here the CDR3 reads CASSEGTGFQPQHF. DNA of the CDR3: TGTGCCAGCAGTGAGGGGACAGGGTTTCAGCCCCAGCATTTT.

This chain uses TRBV7-2 with TRBJ2-5; 8 bases map to TRBD2. The CDR3 length is 16 residues. CDR1 and CDR2 from the germline V gene are SGHTA and FQGNSA. With 1 base clipped from V and 7 bases from J, the junction kept 11 bases outside the gene matches. The CDR3 coding sequence is TGTGCCAGCAGCTTAGGGGCACAGCGGGGGCGGGGGACCCAGTACTTC. Translated, it gives CASSLGAQRGRGTQYF.

The V gene is TRBV7-2, the J gene TRBJ2-7; TRBD1 matches 9 bases. The CDR3 loop spans 14 amino acids. CDR1 is SGHTA and CDR2 is FQGNSA in the germline V gene. V lost 5 bases, J lost 0 bases, and 2 bases stayed unmatched. The CDR3 spells CASSRDRDSYEQYF. For the CDR3, the DNA is TGTGCCAGCAGCCGGGACAGGGACTCCTACGAGCAGTACTTC.

This clone has just one count. V usage is TRBV19 and J usage is TRBJ2-5; TRBD2 matches 7 bases. The J call may not be correct, given that the DNA end is closer to TRBJ2-7. Germline CDR1 reads LNHDA; CDR2 reads SQIVND (reference sequence). The CDR3 is made up of 14 amino acids. DNA for the CDR3: TGTGCCTGCGGGGGAGGGACGGACTCCTACGAGCAGTACTTC. Translation gives CACGGGTDSYEQYF.

The rearrangement links TRBV6-5 to TRBJ2-1, with 9 bases fitting TRBD2. This CDR3 has 15 residues. V lost 2 bases and J lost 9; bases outside the gene matches: 8. In germline, CDR1 is MNHEY, CDR2 SVGAGI. DNA of the CDR3: TGTGCCAGCAGTTACAGTGCGGGAGGGAAGACTGAGCAGTTCTTC. Protein product: CASSYSAGGKTEQFF.